The 24 T cell receptor beta chains listed next were all sequenced from one sample in a study of post-analysis software for immune sequencing data. Prepared libraries of TCR beta cDNA carried unique molecular identifiers. One entry per CDR3 protein results from TCRdb running MiXCR on the PCR reads. Of 450,000 to 650,000 distinct CDR3 sequences listed, 44% were seen once; the top ten hold about 1.8%. Regarding the study as a whole: Controls showed lower frequencies than patients for five or six TRBV segments, and TRBV5-6, TRBV5-1 and TRBV20-1 were among these.

For these receptors, no antigen is known. Sequenced: blood. The receptors were sampled from a girl between 5 and 17 years old with multiple sclerosis.

This clonotype has just a few counts. The rearrangement uses TRBV6-4 and TRBJ1-2; 10 bases line up with TRBD1. Per germline, CDR1 MRHNA and CDR2 SNTAGT. J was trimmed by 6 bases and V by 7 bases; bases with no gene match: 11. The CDR3 has 15 residues. CDR3 loop: CASIRSTGGFHGYTF. The CDR3 DNA follows: TGTGCCAGCATCCGTTCGACAGGGGGCTTTCATGGCTACACCTTC.

This chain links TRBV5-1 with TRBJ2-5, with a tentative D call TRBD2 (7 bases). Germline-derived CDR1 and CDR2 are SGHRS and YFSETQ. V lost 0 bases and J lost 5, with 14 bases in between. The length of the CDR3 is 15 residues. The CDR3 is CASSLAGGRTETQYF. In DNA form, the CDR3 reads TGCGCCAGCAGCTTGGCCGGGGGGCGCACGGAGACCCAGTACTTC.

The rearrangement joins TRBV7-9 to TRBJ2-7; a possible D gene is TRBD2 (5 bases). Germline V gene sequence: CDR1 SEHNR, CDR2 FQNEAQ (reference sequence). V was cut by 2 bases and J by 5 bases, with 16 bases left in between. The CDR3 is made up of 15 amino acids. The CDR3 DNA reads as TGTGCCAGCAGCTTAAGGTTGGCTAGCATCCACGAGCAGTACTTC. Translated: CASSLRLASIHEQYF.

This clonotype appeared a single time. DNA for the CDR3: TGTGCCAGCAGCCAAGTACTGCCCTTTGACAGAAATGAAAAACTGTTTTTT. It encodes CASSQVLPFDRNEKLFF. The V and J genes are TRBV4-2 and TRBJ1-4, with D maybe TRBD1 (5 bases). V lost 1 base, J lost 5 bases, and 17 bases lay in between. CDR1 is LGHNA and CDR2 is YNFKEQ in the germline V gene. The CDR3 runs to 17 residues.

This clonotype appeared a few times. This chain connects TRBV20-1 to TRBJ2-1; the D is unclear. Per the germline V gene, CDR1 is DFQATT and CDR2 is SNEGSKA (reference sequence). There are 14 residues in the CDR3. The V and J ends lost 2 bases and 2 bases respectively, with 10 bases between them. The DNA of the CDR3 is TGCAGTGCTAGAAACGGGTTAACCTACAATGAGCAGTTCTTC. It codes for CSARNGLTYNEQFF.

This clonotype has more than one count but fewer than ten. The V and J genes are TRBV5-4 and TRBJ2-1; D gene ambiguous. Trimming cost V 2 bases and J 0 bases, with 9 bases left between them. The CDR3 has 15 residues. Germline CDR1 reads SGHNT; CDR2 reads YYREEE (reference sequence). The chain's CDR3 is CASSFDSFSYNEQFF. CDR3 in DNA: TGTGCCAGCAGCTTCGACTCATTCTCCTACAATGAGCAGTTCTTC. Based on the CDR3 plus reference TRBV5-4 and TRBJ2-1, the full variable domain is ETGVTQSPTHLIKTRGQQVTLRCSSQSGHNTVSWYQQALGQGPQFIFQYYREEENGRGNFPPRFSGLQFPNYSSELNVNALELDDSALYLCASSFDSFSYNEQFFGPGTRLTVL.

The chain uses TRBV5-6 and TRBJ2-1; D perhaps matches TRBD2 (6 bases). There are 15 residues in the CDR3. In germline, CDR1 is SGHDT, CDR2 YYEEEE. V dropped 0 bases and J dropped 2 bases, with 9 bases sitting between them. CDR3 in DNA: TGTGCCAGCAGCTTGGACGGGAGAGCCTACAATGAGCAGTTCTTC. Encoded protein: CASSLDGRAYNEQFF.

J is TRBJ2-1 and V is TRBV6-2 or TRBV6-3; 9 bases agree with TRBD2. Germline loops: CDR1 MNHEY, CDR2 SVGEGT. The length of the CDR3 is 16 residues. J lost 2 bases, V lost 5 bases, and 7 bases had no gene match. The CDR3: CASSPIAGEAYNEQFF. CDR3 bases: TGTGCCAGCAGTCCTATAGCGGGAGAGGCCTACAATGAGCAGTTCTTC.

V and J are TRBV5-1 and TRBJ1-4; 9 bases match TRBD1. This CDR3 is 15 amino acids long. V lost 0 bases, J lost 8 bases, and 5 bases stayed unmatched. The germline V gene encodes CDR1 SGHRS and CDR2 YFSETQ. The CDR3 is CASSLDRGRQEKLFF. Here the CDR3 DNA reads TGCGCCAGCAGCTTGGACAGGGGGCGCCAGGAAAAACTGTTTTTT.

This clonotype was observed a few times. This chain links TRBV29-1 with TRBJ2-5; 7 bases line up with TRBD2. Per the germline V gene, CDR1 is SQVTM and CDR2 is ANQGSEA. Trimming cost V 2 bases and J 4 bases; bases outside gene matches: 10. The length of the CDR3 is 15 residues. This CDR3 is CSVEKAGVGGETQYF. Here the CDR3 DNA reads TGCAGCGTTGAAAAGGCGGGAGTCGGGGGAGAGACCCAGTACTTC.

The genes are TRBV4-1 and TRBJ1-2; a weak D match, TRBD1 (5 bases). Per germline, CDR1 MGHRA and CDR2 YSYEKL. Trimming left V 1 base short and J 7 bases short, with 19 bases between. CDR3 length: 16 residues. CDR3 coding DNA: TGCGCCAGCAGCCAAGGCCCCCCCGGGACTTCAAGTGGCTACACCTTC. It codes for CASSQGPPGTSSGYTF.

CDR3 sequence reads: CSAIEDQHEQFF. CDR3 DNA sequence: TGCAGTGCTATCGAGGACCAACATGAGCAGTTCTTC. The genes are TRBV20-1 and TRBJ2-1; D call uncertain. Germline V gene lookup returns CDR1 DFQATT and CDR2 SNEGSKA (reference sequence). V lost 4 bases and J 8 bases, leaving 12 bases between the germline ends. CDR3 length: 12 residues.

The chain links TRBV7-8 to TRBJ2-7; D is ambiguous. V shed 2 bases and J shed 3 bases, with 14 bases lying between them. Germline V gene sequence: CDR1 SGHVS, CDR2 FQNEAQ. The CDR3 is 15 amino acids. The CDR3 loop is CASSLRQDLGYEQYF. The CDR3 DNA sequence: TGTGCCAGCAGCTTACGGCAAGATCTAGGCTACGAGCAGTACTTC.

V usage is TRBV28 and J usage is TRBJ2-5, with D perhaps TRBD1 (5 bases). Trimming shortened V by 5 bases and J by 3 bases, and 13 bases separated the two germline ends. The CDR3 runs to 14 residues. Germline V gives CDR1 MDHEN, CDR2 SYDVKM. CDR3: CASSQGDLKETQYF. DNA for the CDR3: TGTGCCAGCAGTCAGGGCGACTTGAAAGAGACCCAGTACTTC.

The chain couples TRBV6-5 to TRBJ1-5; no reliable D call. V was shortened by 5 bases and J by 7 bases, with 12 bases between the two germline ends. The length of the CDR3 is 13 residues. Germline assignment: CDR1 MNHEY and CDR2 SVGAGI. The chain's CDR3 is CASSPGVLQPQHF. The CDR3 nucleotides read TGTGCCAGCAGTCCCGGGGTGTTGCAGCCCCAGCATTTT.

The chain is built from TRBV5-1 and TRBJ2-1; D is uncertain. Looked up from germline, CDR1 is SGHRS and CDR2 is YFSETQ. This CDR3 spans 11 amino acids. The V and J ends lost 4 bases and 7 bases respectively, with 6 bases between them. The CDR3 spells CASSELNEQFF. The CDR3 DNA is TGCGCCAGCAGCGAACTTAATGAGCAGTTCTTC. Complete variable domain (other parts from reference TRBV5-1 and TRBJ2-1): KAGVTQTPRYLIKTRGQQVTLSCSPISGHRSVSWYQQTPGQGLQFLFEYFSETQRNKGNFPGRFSGRQFSNSRSEMNVSTLELGDSALYLCASSELNEQFFGPGTRLTVL.

CDR3 in DNA: TGTGCCAGCAGTCCCAACTCGGGGCTTGGAAACACCATATATTTT. Amino acid sequence: CASSPNSGLGNTIYF. The chain is built from TRBV27 and TRBJ1-3, with D possibly being TRBD1 (5 bases). Germline CDR1 is MNHEY and CDR2 is SMNVEV (reference sequence). The CDR3 consists of 15 residues. V was clipped by 5 bases and J by 3 bases, with 14 bases between them.

V usage is TRBV11-3 and J usage is TRBJ2-6; D gene uncertain. The CDR3 loop spans 15 amino acids. Germline V lookup: CDR1 SGHNT, CDR2 YENEEA. The V end was cut by 3 bases, the J end by 2 bases, with 8 bases between. The DNA of the CDR3 is TGTGCCAGCAGCTTGAGGTTGACTGGGGCCAACGTCCTGACTTTC. This codes for CASSLRLTGANVLTF.

In this sample, this clonotype turned up once. The genes are TRBV29-1 and TRBJ1-2, with 7 bases that match TRBD1. Germline V CDR1 and CDR2: SQVTM, ANQGSEA. The CDR3 is made up of 14 amino acids. V lost 4 bases to trimming and J lost 6 bases; unmatched junction nucleotides: 11. The CDR3 is CSVGAGGGWDGYTF. CDR3 bases: TGCAGCGTTGGGGCTGGAGGGGGCTGGGATGGCTACACCTTC.

A few counts support this clonotype. The chain is built from TRBV5-1 and TRBJ1-2, with D tentatively TRBD1 (6 bases). The CDR3 has 15 residues. Germline assignment: CDR1 SGHRS and CDR2 YFSETQ. V lost 4 bases, J lost 4 bases, and 17 bases lay in between. CDR3 sequence: CASSPHFDRFYGYTF. CDR3 DNA sequence: TGCGCCAGCAGCCCTCATTTCGACAGGTTCTATGGCTACACCTTC. The full variable domain, its missing parts supplied by reference TRBV5-1 and TRBJ1-2, is KAGVTQTPRYLIKTRGQQVTLSCSPISGHRSVSWYQQTPGQGLQFLFEYFSETQRNKGNFPGRFSGRQFSNSRSEMNVSTLELGDSALYLCASSPHFDRFYGYTFGSGTRLTVV.

This chain links TRBV5-1 with TRBJ2-1, with D possibly being TRBD1 (6 bases). Germline values: CDR1 SGHRS, CDR2 YFSETQ. V was pared by 6 bases and J by 8 bases, with 21 bases between. There are 15 residues in the CDR3. CDR3 sequence reads: CASTREQGWTDEQFF. DNA of the CDR3: TGCGCCAGCACCCGAGAACAGGGCTGGACGGATGAGCAGTTCTTC.

This clonotype was detected a few times. The chain is built from TRBV5-1 and TRBJ2-1; TRBD2 aligns across 10 bases. The germline gives CDR1 SGHRS, CDR2 YFSETQ. CDR3 length equals 15 residues. Trimming removed 4 bases from V and 7 bases from J; junction bases left unmatched: 8. CDR3: CASSADSGRVNEQFF. DNA of the CDR3: TGCGCCAGCAGCGCGGACAGCGGGAGGGTTAATGAGCAGTTCTTC.

This chain connects TRBV5-1 to TRBJ2-1; D tentatively reads TRBD1 or TRBD2 (6 bases each). CDR1 and CDR2 (germline): SGHRS, YFSETQ. This CDR3 has 16 amino acids. Trimming removed 0 bases at V and 6 bases at J, with 16 bases between. CDR3 region: CASSLAPLGGGNEQFF. Here the CDR3 DNA reads TGCGCCAGCAGCTTGGCGCCTCTAGGAGGGGGCAATGAGCAGTTCTTC.

A remark on this clonotype: A clone one base away is much larger, so this may be a read error. The V gene is TRBV27, the J gene TRBJ1-2, with TRBD1 matching over 7 bases. The CDR3 contains 14 residues. Germline lookup yields CDR1 MNHEY and CDR2 SMNVEV (reference sequence). The CDR3, as DNA: TGTGCCAGCAGGAAGGGGACAGATAACTATGGCTACATCTTC. It encodes CASRKGTDNYGYIF.